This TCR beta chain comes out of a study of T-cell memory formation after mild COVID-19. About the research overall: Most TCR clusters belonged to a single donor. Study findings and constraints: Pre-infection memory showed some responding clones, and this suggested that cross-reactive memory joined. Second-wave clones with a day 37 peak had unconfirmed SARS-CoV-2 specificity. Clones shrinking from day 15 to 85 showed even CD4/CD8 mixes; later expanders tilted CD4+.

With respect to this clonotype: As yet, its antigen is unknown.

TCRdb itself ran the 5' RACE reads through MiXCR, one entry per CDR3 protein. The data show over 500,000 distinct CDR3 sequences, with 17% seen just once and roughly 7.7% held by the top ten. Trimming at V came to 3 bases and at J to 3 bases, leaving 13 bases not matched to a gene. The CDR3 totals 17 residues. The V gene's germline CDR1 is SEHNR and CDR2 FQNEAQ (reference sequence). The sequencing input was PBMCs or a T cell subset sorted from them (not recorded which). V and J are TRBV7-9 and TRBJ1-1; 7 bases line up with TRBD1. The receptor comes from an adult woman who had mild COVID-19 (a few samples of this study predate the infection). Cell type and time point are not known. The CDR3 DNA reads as TGTGCCAGCAGCTTCCCGCGCGGAGCACAGGGGTACACTGAAGCTTTCTTT. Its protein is CASSFPRGAQGYTEAFF.